This entry lists 16 T cell receptor beta chains sequenced from one sample in a study. TCRdb analysed the RT-PCR reads with MiXCR anew, one entry per CDR3 protein. The sample yields hundreds of thousands of distinct CDR3 sequences, approximately 15% seen once. Sequenced sample: memory CD4+ T cells from blood. Every receptor here comes from a female donor in good health, serving as a healthy control.

This clonotype was counted only a few times. The V and J genes are TRBV4-3 and TRBJ2-7; D is undetermined. The germline V gene has CDR1 LGHNA and CDR2 YSLEER. The germline V and J ends were trimmed by 0 bases and 3 bases, with 18 bases remaining between them. This CDR3 has 17 residues. The CDR3 sequence is CASSQDMGKGINYEQYF. CDR3 in DNA: TGCGCCAGCAGCCAAGATATGGGTAAGGGCATTAACTACGAGCAGTACTTC.

The J gene is TRBJ1-2, the V gene TRBV5-1; no clear D. The CDR3 has 14 amino acids. Germline CDR1 and CDR2: SGHRS and YFSETQ. Trimming took off 0 bases at V and 4 bases at J, with 10 bases between the two ends. In DNA form, the CDR3 reads TGCGCCAGCAGCTTGGAAAGAGCTTCCTATGGCTACACCTTC. This gives the protein CASSLERASYGYTF.

The table lists this clonotype with a few counts. V usage is TRBV12-1 and J usage is TRBJ2-7; the DNA was not used to check the table's D call, TRBD2. TRBV12-1 is tagged as a pseudogene. The CDR3 is made up of 14 amino acids. CDR3 in DNA: TGTGCCAGCACCAGCCGGGACTATGCCTACGAGCAGTACTTC. As protein: CASTSRDYAYEQYF.

This clonotype was counted at least ten times. The rearrangement links TRBV20-1 to TRBJ2-1; TRBD2 agrees at 11 bases. After removal of 3 bases from V and 8 bases from J, the junction contained 6 bases not matched to a gene. The length of the CDR3 is 14 residues. Germline V gene sequence: CDR1 DFQATT, CDR2 SNEGSKA (reference sequence). CDR3 sequence reads: CSARRPGLADEQFF. As DNA, the CDR3 is TGCAGTGCTAGGCGCCCGGGACTAGCGGATGAGCAGTTCTTC.

Concerning this clonotype: A read error may be the cause here, since a much bigger clone is one base away. The chain has TRBV12-3 or TRBV12-4 and TRBJ1-5; D remains unclear. Trimming left V 1 base short and J 8 bases short, with 18 bases between. The CDR3 has 16 residues. This CDR3 reads CASSLVSGAGNEPQHF. The CDR3 DNA is TGTGCCAGCAGTTTAGTTTCGGGCGCTGGTAATGAGCCCCAGCATTTT.

This clonotype appeared many times. The chain joins TRBV3-1 to TRBJ2-1; 8 nucleotides match TRBD2. The CDR3 contains 16 residues. J lost 5 bases, V lost 0 bases, and 6 bases had no gene match. Per the germline V gene, CDR1 is LGHDT and CDR2 is YNNKEL (reference sequence). The CDR3, as DNA: TGTGCCAGCAGCCAAGATCTAACTAGCGGAGACAATGAGCAGTTCTTC. Translated: CASSQDLTSGDNEQFF.

The chain recombines TRBV5-5 with TRBJ1-2; the D gene is possibly TRBD1 (5 bases). CDR1 and CDR2 (germline): SGHKS, YYEKEE (reference sequence). The CDR3 extends over 13 amino acids. The V and J ends lost 4 bases and 2 bases respectively, with 9 bases between them. CDR3 nucleotides: TGTGCCAGCAGCCGGGCAGGGAACTATGGCTACACCTTC. Residues: CASSRAGNYGYTF.

This clonotype has a handful of counts. The V gene is TRBV20-1, the J gene TRBJ1-6, with D maybe TRBD1 (5 bases). Germline V gene sequence: CDR1 DFQATT, CDR2 SNEGSKA (reference sequence). V was cut by 4 bases and J by 14 bases, with 18 bases left in between. The CDR3 is 13 residues long. In nucleotides, the CDR3 is TGCAGTGCTAAGGACACCTTCGGGGGTACCCTCCACTTT. Residues: CSAKDTFGGTLHF.

The rearrangement links TRBV20-1 to TRBJ2-3; weak D call: TRBD2 (6 bases). CDR3 length: 16 residues. The germline gives CDR1 DFQATT, CDR2 SNEGSKA (reference sequence). V shed 1 base and J shed 1 base, with 15 bases lying between them. CDR3 sequence: CSARAVRRVGTDTQYF. CDR3 in DNA: TGCAGTGCTAGAGCCGTCAGGAGGGTGGGCACAGATACGCAGTATTTT.

This sequence joins TRBV10-3 and TRBJ2-5, with D tentatively TRBD2 (5 bases). V lost 2 bases to trimming and J lost 4 bases, with 14 bases between them. Germline V gives CDR1 ENHRY, CDR2 SYGVKD. The CDR3 is made up of 15 amino acids. CDR3 nucleotide sequence: TGTGCCATCAGTGAGAAACGGGATTATCCAGAGACCCAGTACTTC. Residues: CAISEKRDYPETQYF.

This sequence joins TRBV28 and TRBJ1-1; possible D gene TRBD1, 5 bases. With 3 bases removed from V and 4 bases from J, the gap between germline ends came to 15 bases. This CDR3 is built from 15 residues. From germline, CDR1 is MDHEN and CDR2 SYDVKM. The CDR3 DNA is TGTGCCAGCAGTTTTAGGAGGGGCGCCGGCACTGAAGCTTTCTTT. It yields the protein CASSFRRGAGTEAFF.

The sample holds many counts of this clonotype. The chain has TRBV20-1 and TRBJ2-2; D could derive from TRBD1 or TRBD2 (5 bases each). There are 13 residues in the CDR3. Trimming stripped 7 bases from V and 4 bases from J, with 13 bases between. Germline V gives CDR1 DFQATT, CDR2 SNEGSKA (reference sequence). The CDR3 DNA sequence: TGCAGTGTCGGACGGGGCAGCACCGGGGAGCTGTTTTTT. Protein: CSVGRGSTGELFF.

This clonotype was detected ten times or more. The V gene is TRBV20-1, the J gene TRBJ1-5; 7 bases line up with TRBD1. The CDR3 consists of 16 residues. Germline V gene lookup returns CDR1 DFQATT and CDR2 SNEGSKA (reference sequence). V lost 4 bases, J lost 0 bases, and 9 bases stayed unmatched. The CDR3 loop is CSAIGNRGNSNQPQHF. The CDR3 region has the DNA TGCAGTGCTATAGGGAACAGGGGTAATAGCAATCAGCCCCAGCATTTT.

The chain carries TRBV30 and TRBJ1-3; no firm D call. Germline values: CDR1 GTSNPN, CDR2 SVGIG (reference sequence). The CDR3 has 13 amino acids. The V end was cut by 1 base, the J end by 2 bases, with 6 bases between. The CDR3: CAWSGIAGNTIYF. DNA of the CDR3: TGTGCCTGGAGTGGTATTGCTGGAAACACCATATATTTT. Looking up the rest from reference TRBV30 and TRBJ1-3 gives the full variable domain: SQTIHQWPATLVQPVGSPLSLECTVEGTSNPNLYWYRQAAGRGLQLLFYSVGIGQISSEVPQNLSASRPQDRQFILSSKKLLLSDSGFYLCAWSGIAGNTIYFGEGSWLTVV.

The V and J genes are TRBV6-6 and TRBJ2-5; perhaps TRBD2 as D (5 bases). V lost 2 bases, J lost 2 bases, and 9 bases lay in between. This CDR3 has 14 amino acids. Germline lookup yields CDR1 MNHNY and CDR2 SVGAGI (reference sequence). The CDR3 coding sequence is TGTGCCAGCAGTTACGCGGACTTTCAAGAGACCCAGTACTTC. It is translated as CASSYADFQETQYF.

This clonotype occurred many times. This chain uses TRBV10-3 with TRBJ2-3; TRBD2 matches 7 bases. Unmatched junction bases numbered 6, after V lost 0 bases and J lost 3 bases. The CDR3 runs to 16 residues. Per the germline V gene, CDR1 is ENHRY and CDR2 is SYGVKD. The CDR3 region is CAISESAGELTDTQYF. DNA for the CDR3: TGTGCCATCAGTGAGTCTGCGGGGGAACTTACAGATACGCAGTATTTT.